This T cell receptor (beta chain) originates from a study of blood T cell repertoires in COVID-19. At the level of the study: Nucleic acid was either cDNA or gDNA, and it came from T cells, B-cell-depleted T cells, or PBMCs.

Seattle's enrolled individuals joined amid active infection and were then monitored longitudinally. In germline, CDR1 is MDHEN, CDR2 SYDVKM. The CDR3 loop spans 15 amino acids. Trimming cost V 6 bases and J 9 bases; bases outside gene matches: 12. TCRdb's copy holds only in-frame clones and misses some; the assay was immunoSEQ multiplex PCR. The data contain approximately 140,000 clones, about 83% of them seen just once; the ten biggest clones take up 8% to 9%. The sequenced material came from peripheral blood. The TCR originated in a man aged 25-40 years with COVID-19, enrolled during active disease. The chain couples TRBV28 to TRBJ2-1; 9 positions match TRBD2. Here the CDR3 reads CASSVFSGSKSEQFF. The CDR3 bases are TGTGCCAGCAGCGTATTTAGCGGGAGTAAGAGTGAGCAGTTCTTC.